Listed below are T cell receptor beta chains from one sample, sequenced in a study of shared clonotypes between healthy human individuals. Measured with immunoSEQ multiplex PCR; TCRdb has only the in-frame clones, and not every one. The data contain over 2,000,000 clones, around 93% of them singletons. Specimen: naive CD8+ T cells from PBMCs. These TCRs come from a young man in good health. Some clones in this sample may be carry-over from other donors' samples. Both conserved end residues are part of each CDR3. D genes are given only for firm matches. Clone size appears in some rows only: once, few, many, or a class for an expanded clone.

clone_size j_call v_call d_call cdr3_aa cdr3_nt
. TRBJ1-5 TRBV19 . CASRTQTGSQPQHF TGTGCCAGTAGGACTCAAACAGGGAGCCAGCCCCAGCATTTT
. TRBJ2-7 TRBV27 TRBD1 CASSGMGGQESEQYF TGTGCCAGCAGTGGGATGGGGGGACAGGAGAGCGAGCAGTACTTC
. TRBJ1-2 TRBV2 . CASSPGVTGYGYTF TGTGCCAGCAGTCCAGGGGTTACTGGCTATGGCTACACCTTC
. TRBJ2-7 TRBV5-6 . CASSLKVREQYF TGTGCCAGCAGCTTGAAGGTCCGCGAGCAGTACTTC
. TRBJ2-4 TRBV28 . CASRGSKNIQYF TGTGCCAGCAGGGGTTCCAAAAACATTCAGTACTTC
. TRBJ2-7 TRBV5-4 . CASSAGPSLYEQYF TGTGCCAGCAGCGCGGGACCAAGCCTCTACGAGCAGTACTTC
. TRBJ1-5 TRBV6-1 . CASSLHGTVDQPQHF TGTGCCAGCAGTCTCCACGGGACTGTTGATCAGCCCCAGCATTTT
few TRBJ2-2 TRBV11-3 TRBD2 CASGTSGPHFTGELFF TGTGCCAGCGGAACTAGCGGACCCCACTTCACCGGGGAGCTGTTTTTT
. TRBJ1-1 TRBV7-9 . CASSHPRQSGLARAFF TGTGCCAGCAGTCATCCCCGACAGTCGGGGTTAGCGCGCGCTTTCTTT
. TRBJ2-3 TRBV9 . CASSVWDGTSTDTQYF TGTGCCAGCAGCGTATGGGACGGTACTAGCACAGATACGCAGTATTTT
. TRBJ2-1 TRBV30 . CAWIGLLVTIF TGTGCCTGGATCGGACTTCTGGTTACCATCTTC
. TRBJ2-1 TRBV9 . CASSERGTSSYNEQFF TGTGCCAGCAGCGAGCGCGGGACGAGCTCCTACAATGAGCAGTTCTTC
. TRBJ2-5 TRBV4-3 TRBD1 CASSRGTGAQETQYF TGCGCCAGCAGCCGCGGGACAGGGGCGCAAGAGACCCAGTACTTC
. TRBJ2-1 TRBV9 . CASSARSRGGFNEQFF TGTGCCAGCAGCGCCCGCTCCCGGGGAGGATTCAATGAGCAGTTCTTC
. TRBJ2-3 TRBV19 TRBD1 CASEDRGLTDTQYF TGTGCCAGTGAAGACAGGGGCCTCACAGATACGCAGTATTTT
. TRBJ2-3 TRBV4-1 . CASSRAESTDTQYF TGCGCCTCATCAAGAGCGGAGAGCACAGATACGCAGTATTTT
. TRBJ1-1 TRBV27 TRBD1 CASSGRTGRSNTEAFF TGTGCCAGCAGTGGCCGGACAGGGAGATCGAACACTGAAGCTTTCTTT
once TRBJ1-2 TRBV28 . CASSPRNGLNYGYTF TGTGCCAGCAGCCCTCGCAATGGGCTTAACTATGGCTACACCTTC
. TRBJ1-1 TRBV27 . CASGDSYLNTEAFF TGTGCCAGCGGCGACAGCTATCTGAACACTGAAGCTTTCTTT
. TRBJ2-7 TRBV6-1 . CASSEYLGYEQYF TGTGCCAGCAGTGAATATTTAGGCTACGAGCAGTACTTC
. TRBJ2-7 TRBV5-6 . CASSLGQRSYEQYF TGTGCCAGCAGCTTGGGGCAGAGGTCCTACGAGCAGTACTTC
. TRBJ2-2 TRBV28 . CASSSSGQTDQSYYTGELFF TGTGCCAGCAGTTCATCCGGACAGACTGACCAATCCTACTACACCGGGGAGCTGTTTTTT
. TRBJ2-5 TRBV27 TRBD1 CASSVRGLEETQYF TGTGCCAGCAGCGTCAGGGGGCTGGAAGAGACCCAGTACTTC
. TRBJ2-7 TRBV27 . CASSLQDGKTRSSYEQYF TGTGCCAGCAGTTTACAGGACGGAAAGACGAGGAGCTCCTACGAGCAGTACTTC
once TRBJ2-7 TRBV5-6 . CASSPGAYEQYF TGTGCCAGCAGCCCGGGGGCGTACGAGCAGTACTTC
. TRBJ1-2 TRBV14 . CASSPGPPDGYGYTF TGTGCCAGCAGCCCCGGACCTCCCGACGGCTATGGCTACACCTTC
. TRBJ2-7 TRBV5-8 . CASNVKWGSSYEQYF TGTGCCAGCAACGTGAAATGGGGCAGCTCCTACGAGCAGTACTTC
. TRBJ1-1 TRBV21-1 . CASSKVPNEAFF TGTGCCAGCAGCAAAGTACCCAATGAAGCTTTCTTT
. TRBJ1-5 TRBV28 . CASSHYREDQPQHF TGTGCCAGCAGCCACTACAGGGAAGATCAGCCCCAGCATTTT
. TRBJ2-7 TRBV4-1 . CASSQDRAIYYEQYF TGCGCCAGCAGCCAAGATCGGGCCATCTACTACGAGCAGTACTTC
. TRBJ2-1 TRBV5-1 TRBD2 CATGLAGGPSYNEQFF TGCGCCACCGGACTAGCGGGAGGGCCCTCCTACAATGAGCAGTTCTTC
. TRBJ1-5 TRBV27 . CASSILGGGNQPQHF TGTGCCAGCAGTATCCTTGGGGGCGGCAATCAGCCCCAGCATTTT